The rows below give T cell receptor beta chains drawn from one sample of a study of T cell changes during pregnancy in multiple sclerosis. The table came from immunoSEQ multiplex PCR; TCRdb's copy has only in-frame clones and leaves some out. The sample contains 65,000 to 80,000 clones, around 93% of which appear only once. The starting material was peripheral blood, obtained in the second trimester of pregnancy. Receptors originate from a female donor with multiple sclerosis, enrolled in a pregnancy study. Both conserved end residues are part of each CDR3. Fields, in order: CDR3 DNA, CDR3 protein, D gene, J gene, clone size, V gene, CDR3 length. A D gene is named only where the DNA matches it firmly. Part of the rows lack a size; the others show once, few, many or a class for expanded clones.

DNA: TGTGCCAGTAGTGTGGAGGGGACCACTGAAGCTTTCTTT
CDR3: CASSVEGTTEAFF
D: .
J: TRBJ1-1
size: few
V: TRBV19
length: 13

DNA: TGTGCCAGTAGTAGCGGGGGTAGCAATCAGCCCCAGCATTTT
CDR3: CASSSGGSNQPQHF
D: .
J: TRBJ1-5
size: .
V: TRBV19
length: 14

DNA: TGTGCCAGCAGCTTCAGCCACGGGAATTCACCCCTCCACTTT
CDR3: CASSFSHGNSPLHF
D: .
J: TRBJ1-6
size: .
V: TRBV11-3
length: 14

DNA: TGTGCCATCAGTGAGGGTCTTGCTAGCGCAACAAGCACAGATACGCAGTATTTT
CDR3: CAISEGLASATSTDTQYF
D: .
J: TRBJ2-3
size: .
V: TRBV10-3
length: 18

DNA: TGTGCCAGCAGCCCTCAGGGGAACACTGAAGCTTTCTTT
CDR3: CASSPQGNTEAFF
D: .
J: TRBJ1-1
size: .
V: TRBV7-9
length: 13

DNA: TGTGCCAGCAGCGAGTTAAGCGGGGGGGCTAACAATGAGCAGTTCTTC
CDR3: CASSELSGGANNEQFF
D: TRBD2
J: TRBJ2-1
size: .
V: TRBV9
length: 16

DNA: TGTGCCAGCAGCCACGGGGACACTGAAGCTTTCTTT
CDR3: CASSHGDTEAFF
D: .
J: TRBJ1-1
size: .
V: TRBV11-1
length: 12

DNA: TGTGCCAGCAGCTTAGGGACTTCCCACGAGCAGTACTTC
CDR3: CASSLGTSHEQYF
D: .
J: TRBJ2-7
size: .
V: TRBV5-6
length: 13

DNA: TGCGCCAGCAGCCGCGAGCTTTATGGCCTACAGCGGGTCACAGATACGCAGTATTTT
CDR3: CASSRELYGLQRVTDTQYF
D: .
J: TRBJ2-3
size: .
V: TRBV4-1
length: 19

DNA: TGTGCCAGCAGTGAGCGGGGAGAGAATCAGCCCCAGCATTTT
CDR3: CASSERGENQPQHF
D: .
J: TRBJ1-5
size: .
V: TRBV6-4
length: 14

DNA: TGCGCCAGCAGCCAAGCCGGGGTCAGCACAGATACGCAGTATTTT
CDR3: CASSQAGVSTDTQYF
D: .
J: TRBJ2-3
size: .
V: TRBV4-1
length: 15

DNA: TGTGCCAGCAGCCCGCCCGCACAGGGGACTTCACCCCTCCACTTT
CDR3: CASSPPAQGTSPLHF
D: TRBD1
J: TRBJ1-6
size: once
V: TRBV7-9
length: 15

DNA: TGCGCCAGCAGCCAAGATAGGTCGCCCGGGGACTACACCTTC
CDR3: CASSQDRSPGDYTF
D: .
J: TRBJ1-2
size: .
V: TRBV4-1
length: 14

DNA: TGTGCCAGCAGTGAGACCGGGTACACTGAAGCTTTCTTT
CDR3: CASSETGYTEAFF
D: .
J: TRBJ1-1
size: .
V: TRBV2
length: 13

DNA: TGTGCCAGCTCACCTGTAGCGGGGAACTACAATGAGCAGTTCTTC
CDR3: CASSPVAGNYNEQFF
D: TRBD2
J: TRBJ2-1
size: .
V: TRBV18
length: 15

DNA: TGTGCCAGCAGTGAAGCCGGGACAGTTTATGGCTACACCTTC
CDR3: CASSEAGTVYGYTF
D: TRBD1
J: TRBJ1-2
size: few
V: TRBV2
length: 14

DNA: TGTGCCAGCAGCCCCAACTCCTACGAGCAGTACTTC
CDR3: CASSPNSYEQYF
D: .
J: TRBJ2-7
size: .
V: TRBV7-2
length: 12

DNA: TGTGCCAGCAGCCAGGCAGGGGACACCATATATTTT
CDR3: CASSQAGDTIYF
D: .
J: TRBJ1-3
size: .
V: TRBV4-2
length: 12

DNA: TGTGCCAGCAGCCCCCTGAACAGGGGTACGCAGTATTTT
CDR3: CASSPLNRGTQYF
D: TRBD1
J: TRBJ2-3
size: .
V: TRBV14
length: 13

DNA: TGTGCCAGCAGCCAGACGGTGACAGGGGCGAAAGGGACCCAGTACTTC
CDR3: CASSQTVTGAKGTQYF
D: TRBD1
J: TRBJ2-5
size: .
V: TRBV27
length: 16

DNA: TGTGCTAGCAGCTTAGTGGCGGAACAGGGACCCCTTACAAACAATGAGCAGTTCTTC
CDR3: CASSLVAEQGPLTNNEQFF
D: .
J: TRBJ2-1
size: .
V: TRBV7-7
length: 19

DNA: TGTGCCAGCAGCTCTAAGGGACAGCCCTACAATGAGCAGTTCTTC
CDR3: CASSSKGQPYNEQFF
D: TRBD1
J: TRBJ2-1
size: once
V: TRBV11-3
length: 15

DNA: TGTGCCAGCAGTGTCCGCGCCCCCCCGGACATTCAGTACTTC
CDR3: CASSVRAPPDIQYF
D: .
J: TRBJ2-4
size: .
V: TRBV6-1
length: 14

DNA: TGTGCCAGCAGCTTACCAGGGGCGAGTCTAGAGACCCAGTACTTC
CDR3: CASSLPGASLETQYF
D: .
J: TRBJ2-5
size: .
V: TRBV13
length: 15

DNA: TGTGCCAGCAGCTTAGTACTAGCGGGCCGCACAGATACGCAGTATTTT
CDR3: CASSLVLAGRTDTQYF
D: TRBD2
J: TRBJ2-3
size: .
V: TRBV11-2
length: 16

DNA: TGTGCCAGCAGTCCCGGGACCGGGGGGAGGAATGAGCAGTTCTTC
CDR3: CASSPGTGGRNEQFF
D: TRBD2
J: TRBJ2-1
size: .
V: TRBV27
length: 15

DNA: TGTGCCAGCAGCTTGTGGCTTGACAGGGTGGAGGAGACCCAGTACTTC
CDR3: CASSLWLDRVEETQYF
D: TRBD1
J: TRBJ2-5
size: .
V: TRBV5-6
length: 16

DNA: TGTGCCTGGGCGGGGGCCCCCACAGATACGCAGTATTTT
CDR3: CAWAGAPTDTQYF
D: .
J: TRBJ2-3
size: .
V: TRBV30
length: 13

DNA: TGTGCCAGCAGCCCCCGCCCCAGCGAAAGGGACTTTTACGAGCAGTACTTC
CDR3: CASSPRPSERDFYEQYF
D: .
J: TRBJ2-7
size: .
V: TRBV9
length: 17

DNA: TGCGCCAGCATCGGGACAGGGAACACCGGGGAGCTGTTTTTT
CDR3: CASIGTGNTGELFF
D: TRBD1
J: TRBJ2-2
size: .
V: TRBV5-1
length: 14

DNA: TGTGCCAGCAGCGTTAGAATTAGCGGTACCGGGGAGCTGTTTTTT
CDR3: CASSVRISGTGELFF
D: .
J: TRBJ2-2
size: .
V: TRBV7-9
length: 15

DNA: TGTGCTAGCAGCCCCCATCGTCGGACTAGCGGGGTGAGAAGCTCCTACAATGAGCAGTTCTTC
CDR3: CASSPHRRTSGVRSSYNEQFF
D: TRBD2
J: TRBJ2-1
size: .
V: TRBV7-7
length: 21

DNA: TGTGCCAGCAGACGGGACAGAAGTCATGGCTACACCTTC
CDR3: CASRRDRSHGYTF
D: TRBD1
J: TRBJ1-2
size: .
V: TRBV28
length: 13

DNA: TGCGCCAGCAGCTTGGTCCCCAATAATGAAAAACTGTTTTTT
CDR3: CASSLVPNNEKLFF
D: .
J: TRBJ1-4
size: .
V: TRBV5-1
length: 14

DNA: TGTGCCAGCTCCGGCGACGGAGGGCAGTACGAGCAGTACTTC
CDR3: CASSGDGGQYEQYF
D: .
J: TRBJ2-7
size: .
V: TRBV5-4
length: 14

DNA: TGTGCCAGCAGCTTGGCCGCGGCAGGGTGGGCCTACGAGCAGTACTTC
CDR3: CASSLAAAGWAYEQYF
D: .
J: TRBJ2-7
size: .
V: TRBV5-6
length: 16

DNA: TGTGCCAGCGCCCAGACTAGCGGGGGTCTTGATACGCAGTATTTT
CDR3: CASAQTSGGLDTQYF
D: TRBD2
J: TRBJ2-3
size: .
V: TRBV11-2
length: 15

DNA: TGTGCCAGCAGTGAAATCGGCGGGGGGGCCGGAGAGACCCAGTACTTC
CDR3: CASSEIGGGAGETQYF
D: TRBD2
J: TRBJ2-5
size: .
V: TRBV25-1
length: 16

DNA: TGTGCCACCCTACAGGGGGCGCGGGGCGAGCAGTACTTC
CDR3: CATLQGARGEQYF
D: TRBD1
J: TRBJ2-7
size: once
V: TRBV2
length: 13

DNA: TGTGCCAGCAGTAGTCGCCAGAACTATGGCTACACCTTC
CDR3: CASSSRQNYGYTF
D: .
J: TRBJ1-2
size: .
V: TRBV6-1
length: 13

DNA: TGTGCCACCAGCAGAGATAGCGGGGGGGCAGATACGCAGTATTTT
CDR3: CATSRDSGGADTQYF
D: TRBD2
J: TRBJ2-3
size: .
V: TRBV15
length: 15

DNA: TGCGCCAGCAGCCCGGACAGAGGCTCCTATAATTCACCCCTCCACTTT
CDR3: CASSPDRGSYNSPLHF
D: .
J: TRBJ1-6
size: .
V: TRBV5-1
length: 16

DNA: TGTGCCAGCAGTTTTGGTGAGGGCCTTAGCGGAATGGGTGGCTACACCTTC
CDR3: CASSFGEGLSGMGGYTF
D: .
J: TRBJ1-2
size: .
V: TRBV28
length: 17

DNA: TGTGCCAGCAGTTACCGCACAGGGCAGGTCGAAGAGACCCAGTACTTC
CDR3: CASSYRTGQVEETQYF
D: .
J: TRBJ2-5
size: .
V: TRBV6-6
length: 16

DNA: TGTGCCAGCAGCTTCCGGGACAGGGATCATGGCTACACCTTC
CDR3: CASSFRDRDHGYTF
D: TRBD1
J: TRBJ1-2
size: .
V: TRBV7-8
length: 14

DNA: TGTGCCAGCAGTGGGACAGGAGATCAGCCCCAGCATTTT
CDR3: CASSGTGDQPQHF
D: TRBD1
J: TRBJ1-5
size: once
V: TRBV2
length: 13

DNA: TGTGCCAGCGGTCTAAGGGCGGGGCGTAACAATGAGCAGTTCTTC
CDR3: CASGLRAGRNNEQFF
D: .
J: TRBJ2-1
size: .
V: TRBV9
length: 15

DNA: TGTGCCAGCAGAGCGAGACAGGGGTCACCCCTCCACTTT
CDR3: CASRARQGSPLHF
D: TRBD1
J: TRBJ1-6
size: .
V: TRBV28
length: 13

DNA: TGTGCCAGCGTGACCGAGACAGGGAGCGAGCAGTACTTC
CDR3: CASVTETGSEQYF
D: TRBD1
J: TRBJ2-7
size: .
V: TRBV2
length: 13

DNA: TGTGCCAGCAGCTTAGGAACGAGTGCTGGGCGAGAGACCCAGTACTTC
CDR3: CASSLGTSAGRETQYF
D: .
J: TRBJ2-5
size: .
V: TRBV11-2
length: 16

DNA: TGTGCCAGTAGTACCACCTCGGACAGACTTAGTCGGAATGAGCAGTTCTTC
CDR3: CASSTTSDRLSRNEQFF
D: .
J: TRBJ2-1
size: once
V: TRBV19
length: 17